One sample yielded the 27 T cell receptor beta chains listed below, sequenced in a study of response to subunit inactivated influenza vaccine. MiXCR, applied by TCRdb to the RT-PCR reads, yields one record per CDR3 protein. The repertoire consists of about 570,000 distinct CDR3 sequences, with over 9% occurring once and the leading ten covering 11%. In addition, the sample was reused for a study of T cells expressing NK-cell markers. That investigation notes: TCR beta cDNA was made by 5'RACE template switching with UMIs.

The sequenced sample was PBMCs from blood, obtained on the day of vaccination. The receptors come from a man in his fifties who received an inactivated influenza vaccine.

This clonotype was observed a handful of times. CDR3 loop: CASSPLRDSGYGYTF. CDR3 nucleotides: TGTGCCAGCAGTCCCCTCCGGGACAGCGGCTATGGCTACACCTTC. The rearrangement uses TRBV28 and TRBJ1-2, with 7 nucleotides matching TRBD1. The CDR3 runs to 15 residues. Trimming cost V 5 bases and J 4 bases; bases outside gene matches: 10. Looked up from germline, CDR1 is MDHEN and CDR2 is SYDVKM.

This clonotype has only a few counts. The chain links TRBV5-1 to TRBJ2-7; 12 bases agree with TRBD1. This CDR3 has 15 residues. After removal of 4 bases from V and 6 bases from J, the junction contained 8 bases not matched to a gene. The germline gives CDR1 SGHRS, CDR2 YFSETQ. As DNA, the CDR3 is TGCGCCAGCAGCAAAACCGGGACAGGGGGCGTCGAGCAGTACTTC. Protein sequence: CASSKTGTGGVEQYF.

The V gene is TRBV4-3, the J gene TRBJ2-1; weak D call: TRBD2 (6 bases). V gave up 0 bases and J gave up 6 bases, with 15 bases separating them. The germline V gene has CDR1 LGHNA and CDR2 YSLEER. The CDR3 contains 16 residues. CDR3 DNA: TGCGCCAGCAGCCAAGATTACCGGGAGTGGGTCAATGAGCAGTTCTTC. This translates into CASSQDYREWVNEQFF.

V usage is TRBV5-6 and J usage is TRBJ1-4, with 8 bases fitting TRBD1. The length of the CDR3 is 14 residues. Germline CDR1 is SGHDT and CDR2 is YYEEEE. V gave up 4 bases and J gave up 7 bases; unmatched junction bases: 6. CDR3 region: CASSADREGEKLFF. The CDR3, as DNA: TGTGCCAGCAGCGCGGACAGGGAAGGTGAAAAACTGTTTTTT.

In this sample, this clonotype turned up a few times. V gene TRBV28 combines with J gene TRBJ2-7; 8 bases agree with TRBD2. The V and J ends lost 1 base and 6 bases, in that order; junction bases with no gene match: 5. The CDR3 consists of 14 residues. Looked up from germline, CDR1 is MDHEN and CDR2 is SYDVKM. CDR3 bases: TGTGCCAGCAGTTTATCCGGGGGGGCCCTCGAGCAGTACTTC. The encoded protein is CASSLSGGALEQYF.

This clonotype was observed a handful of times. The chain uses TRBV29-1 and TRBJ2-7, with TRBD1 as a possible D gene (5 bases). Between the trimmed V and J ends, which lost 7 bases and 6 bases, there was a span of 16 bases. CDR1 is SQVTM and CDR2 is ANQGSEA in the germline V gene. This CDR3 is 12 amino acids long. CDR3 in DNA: TGCAGCGGGCAAGGGGTGTGGGGCGAGCAGTACTTC. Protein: CSGQGVWGEQYF.

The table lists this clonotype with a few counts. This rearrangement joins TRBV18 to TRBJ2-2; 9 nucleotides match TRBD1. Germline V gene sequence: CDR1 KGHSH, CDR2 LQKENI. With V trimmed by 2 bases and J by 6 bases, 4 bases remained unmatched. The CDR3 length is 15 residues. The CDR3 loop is CASSPWTGEAGELFF. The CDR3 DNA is TGTGCCAGCTCACCATGGACAGGGGAGGCCGGGGAGCTGTTTTTT.

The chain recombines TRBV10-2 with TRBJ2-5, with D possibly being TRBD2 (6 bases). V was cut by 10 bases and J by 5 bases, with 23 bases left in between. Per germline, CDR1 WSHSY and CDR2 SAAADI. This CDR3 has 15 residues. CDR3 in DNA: TGCGCCACCTCAACCCGGGACTTCGGTGGGGAGACCCAGTACTTC. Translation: CATSTRDFGGETQYF.

The DNA of the CDR3 is TGCGCCAGCAGCCAACAGCGGGGGTCTGAGACCCAGTACTTC. The encoded protein is CASSQQRGSETQYF. V and J are TRBV4-1 and TRBJ2-5, with 8 bases that match TRBD2. V dropped 2 bases and J dropped 5; count of bases not matched to a gene: 4. In germline, CDR1 is MGHRA, CDR2 YSYEKL. This CDR3 region has 14 residues.

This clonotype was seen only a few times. In DNA form, the CDR3 reads TGCGCCAGCAGCCAAGATGGGCCCGGGTTTGGTTCACCCCTCCACTTT. It yields the protein CASSQDGPGFGSPLHF. The genes are TRBV4-3 and TRBJ1-6; D unresolved. The V end lost 0 bases, the J end lost 9 bases, and 15 bases lay between the germline ends. The CDR3 runs to 16 residues. Germline V gene data show CDR1 as LGHNA and CDR2 as YSLEER.

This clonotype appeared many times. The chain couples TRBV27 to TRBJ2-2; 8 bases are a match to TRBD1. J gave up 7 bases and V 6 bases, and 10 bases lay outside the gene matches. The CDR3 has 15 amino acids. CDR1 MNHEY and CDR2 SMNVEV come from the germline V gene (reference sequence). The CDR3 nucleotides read TGTGCCAGCAGCCCGGACAGGGTATTGGTCGGGGAGCTGTTTTTT. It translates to CASSPDRVLVGELFF.

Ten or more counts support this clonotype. Here the CDR3 DNA reads TGTGCCAGTAGTATAGGTGGGAATGAGCAGTTCTTC. Translated: CASSIGGNEQFF. The chain is built from TRBV19 and TRBJ2-1; D not resolved. CDR1 and CDR2 (germline): LNHDA, SQIVND (reference sequence). The CDR3 covers 12 residues. Between the trimmed V and J ends, which lost 1 base and 7 bases, there was a span of 5 bases.

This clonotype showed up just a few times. In DNA form, the CDR3 reads TGTGCCAGCAGTGAAGAAGTACTTCGAACTAGGAATACGCAGTATTTT. Translation gives CASSEEVLRTRNTQYF. The chain uses TRBV2 and TRBJ2-3; possibly TRBD2 for D (5 bases). This CDR3 has 16 amino acids. Trimming cost V 1 base and J 7 bases, with 18 bases left between them. CDR1 and CDR2 (germline): SNHLY, FYNNEI.

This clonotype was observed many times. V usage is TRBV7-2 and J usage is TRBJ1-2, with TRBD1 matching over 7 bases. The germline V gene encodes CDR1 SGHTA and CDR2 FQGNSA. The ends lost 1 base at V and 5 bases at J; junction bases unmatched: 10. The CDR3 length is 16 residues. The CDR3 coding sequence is TGTGCCAGCAGCTTAGAGTGGGACAGCCTTGGGTATGGCTACACCTTC. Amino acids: CASSLEWDSLGYGYTF.

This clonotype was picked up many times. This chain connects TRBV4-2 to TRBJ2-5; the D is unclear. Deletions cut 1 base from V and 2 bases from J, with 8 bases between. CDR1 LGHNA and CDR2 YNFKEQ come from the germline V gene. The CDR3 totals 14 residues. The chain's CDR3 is CASSQARDQETQYF. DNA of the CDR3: TGTGCCAGCAGCCAAGCTCGTGATCAAGAGACCCAGTACTTC.

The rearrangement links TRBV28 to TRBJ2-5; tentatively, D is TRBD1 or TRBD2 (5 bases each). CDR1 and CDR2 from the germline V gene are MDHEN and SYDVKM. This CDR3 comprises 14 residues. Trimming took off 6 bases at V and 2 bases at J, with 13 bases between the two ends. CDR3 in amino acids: CASRRGWGQETQYF. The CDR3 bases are TGTGCCAGCAGGCGCGGTTGGGGGCAAGAGACCCAGTACTTC.

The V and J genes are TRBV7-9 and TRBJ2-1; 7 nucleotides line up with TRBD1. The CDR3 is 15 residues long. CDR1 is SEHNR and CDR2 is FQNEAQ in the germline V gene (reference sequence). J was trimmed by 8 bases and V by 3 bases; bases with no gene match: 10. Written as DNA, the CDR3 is TGTGCCAGCAGCTTCTTAACGACAGGGAGCGATGAGCAGTTCTTC. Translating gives CASSFLTTGSDEQFF.

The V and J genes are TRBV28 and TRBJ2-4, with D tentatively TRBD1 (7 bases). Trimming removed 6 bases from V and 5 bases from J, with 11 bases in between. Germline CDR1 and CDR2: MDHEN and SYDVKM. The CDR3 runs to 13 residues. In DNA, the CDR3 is TGTGCCAGCAGGCGCAGGGGGGAAAACATTCAGTACTTC. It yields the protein CASRRRGENIQYF.

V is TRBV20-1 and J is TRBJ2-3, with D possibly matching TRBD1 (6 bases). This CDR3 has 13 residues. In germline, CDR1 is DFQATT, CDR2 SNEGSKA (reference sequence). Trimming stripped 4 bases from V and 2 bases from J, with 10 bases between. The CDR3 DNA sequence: TGCAGTGCTATTCAGGGGCACACAGATACGCAGTATTTT. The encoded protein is CSAIQGHTDTQYF.

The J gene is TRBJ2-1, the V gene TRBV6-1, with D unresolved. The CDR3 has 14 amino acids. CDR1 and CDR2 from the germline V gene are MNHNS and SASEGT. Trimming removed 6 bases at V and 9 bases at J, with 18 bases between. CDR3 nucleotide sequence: TGTGCCAGCAGACGTTCGGAATGGGTCGGTGAGCAGTTCTTC. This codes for CASRRSEWVGEQFF.

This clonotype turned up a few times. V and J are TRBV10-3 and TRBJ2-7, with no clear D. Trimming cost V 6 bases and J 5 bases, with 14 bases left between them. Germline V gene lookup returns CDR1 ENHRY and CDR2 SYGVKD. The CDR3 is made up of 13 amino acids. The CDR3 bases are TGTGCCATCAGAGAAACCCAGATCCACGAGCAGTACTTC. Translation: CAIRETQIHEQYF.

CDR3 protein: CASNSMDTTGEQFF. In nucleotides, the CDR3 is TGTGCCAGCAATTCTATGGACACGACGGGTGAGCAGTTCTTC. V usage is TRBV6-5 and J usage is TRBJ2-1; maybe TRBD1 (5 bases). Germline assignment: CDR1 MNHEY and CDR2 SVGAGI. This CDR3 spans 14 amino acids. V was pared by 7 bases and J by 9 bases, with 19 bases between.

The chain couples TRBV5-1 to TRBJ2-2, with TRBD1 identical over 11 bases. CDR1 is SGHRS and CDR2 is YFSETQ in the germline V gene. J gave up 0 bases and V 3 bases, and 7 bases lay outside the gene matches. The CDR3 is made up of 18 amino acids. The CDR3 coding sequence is TGCGCCAGCAGCTGGCCGGGACAGGGGGAACCGAACACCGGGGAGCTGTTTTTT. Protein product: CASSWPGQGEPNTGELFF.

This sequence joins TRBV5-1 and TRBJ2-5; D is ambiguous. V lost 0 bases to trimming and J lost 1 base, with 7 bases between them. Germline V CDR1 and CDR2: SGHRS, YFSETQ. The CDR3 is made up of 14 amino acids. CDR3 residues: CASSLVVLQETQYF. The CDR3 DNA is TGCGCCAGCAGCTTGGTCGTTCTCCAAGAGACCCAGTACTTC.

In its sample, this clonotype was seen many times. The chain's CDR3 is CASSLNGPTNTEAFF. CDR3 bases: TGTGCCAGCAGTTTAAACGGCCCGACGAACACTGAAGCTTTCTTT. This chain links TRBV27 with TRBJ1-1; D remains unclear. CDR3 length equals 15 residues. CDR1 and CDR2 from the germline V gene are MNHEY and SMNVEV (reference sequence). The V gene lost 2 bases and the J gene lost 1 base, with 11 bases spanning the gap.

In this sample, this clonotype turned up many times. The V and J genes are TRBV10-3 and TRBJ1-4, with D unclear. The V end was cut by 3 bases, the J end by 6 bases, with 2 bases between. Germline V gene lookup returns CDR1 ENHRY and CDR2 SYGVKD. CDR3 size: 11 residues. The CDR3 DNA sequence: TGTGCCATCAGTGACGATGAAAAACTGTTTTTT. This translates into CAISDDEKLFF.

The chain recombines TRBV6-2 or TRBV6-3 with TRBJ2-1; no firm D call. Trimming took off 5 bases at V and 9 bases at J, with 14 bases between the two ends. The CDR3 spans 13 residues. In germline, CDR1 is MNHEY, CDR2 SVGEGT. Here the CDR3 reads CASSMVPLGEQFF. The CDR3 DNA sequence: TGTGCCAGCAGTATGGTGCCTCTGGGTGAGCAGTTCTTC.